This is a list of T cell receptor beta chains from one sample in a study of T cell responses to AZD1222 COVID-19 vaccine. Method: immunoSEQ multiplex PCR; TCRdb's copy keeps in-frame clones and lacks some. The sample contains about 100,000 clones, roughly 85% of which appear only once. The sample here was peripheral blood, taken on day 0 of AZD1222 vaccination. The receptors derive from an adult in good health. Both conserved end residues are part of each CDR3. D genes are given only for firm matches. Size values are once, few and many counts, or a class for expanded clones, and some rows have none.

cdr3_length	v_call	j_call	d_call	clone_size	cdr3_nt	cdr3_aa
18	TRBV11-2	TRBJ1-3	TRBD1	NA	TGTGCCAGCAGCTTAGGACCTACAGGGGGCCGCTCTGGAAACACCATATATTTT	CASSLGPTGGRSGNTIYF
14	TRBV5-5	TRBJ2-2	NA	NA	TGTGCCAGCAGCATCGGGTCCAACACCGGGGAGCTGTTTTTT	CASSIGSNTGELFF
12	TRBV19	TRBJ2-3	NA	NA	TGTGCCAGTAGTATATCAGCAGATACGCAGTATTTT	CASSISADTQYF
15	TRBV6-5	TRBJ2-3	NA	once	TGTGCCAGCAGTTTTTTTGACAGGAACCCAGATACGCAGTATTTT	CASSFFDRNPDTQYF
13	TRBV12-5	TRBJ2-7	TRBD2	few	TGTGCTAGTGGTCAGGGACTATGGTACGAGCAGTACTTC	CASGQGLWYEQYF
13	TRBV7-9	TRBJ2-1	NA	NA	TGTGCCAGCAGCTTAAGCCCAGACAATGAGCAGTTCTTC	CASSLSPDNEQFF
16	TRBV9	TRBJ1-3	NA	few	TGTGCCAGCAGCGTAGGGGTCAGGGCCTATGGAAACACCATATATTTT	CASSVGVRAYGNTIYF
16	TRBV5-8	TRBJ1-5	NA	NA	TGTGCCAGCAGCTCAGGACAGCTCAATAGCAATCAGCCCCAGCATTTT	CASSSGQLNSNQPQHF
15	TRBV6-2/TRBV6-3	TRBJ2-7	NA	few	TGTGCCAGCAGTTACCCCGGGAAGTGGGACTACGAGCAGTACTTC	CASSYPGKWDYEQYF
13	TRBV6-5	TRBJ1-1	NA	NA	TGTGCCAGCAGTTCCTACATTAACACTGAAGCTTTCTTT	CASSSYINTEAFF
13	TRBV30	TRBJ1-1	TRBD1	NA	TGTGCCTCACGGACAGGGCGAGATACTGAAGCTTTCTTT	CASRTGRDTEAFF
18	TRBV11-2	TRBJ2-3	TRBD2	NA	TGTGCCAGCAGCTCTCTCCCCATAGCGGGGGACAAAAAAGATACGCAGTATTTT	CASSSLPIAGDKKDTQYF
18	TRBV19	TRBJ1-3	NA	NA	TGTGCCAGTAGTAGTAGCGCCTCGGGATCTTACTCTGGAAACACCATATATTTT	CASSSSASGSYSGNTIYF
11	TRBV29-1	TRBJ2-3	NA	NA	TGCAGCGTTCTACAGACAGATACGCAGTATTTT	CSVLQTDTQYF
20	TRBV7-8	TRBJ2-2	TRBD2	NA	TGTGCCAGCAGCGATCCCGGGACTAGCGGGAACCTGAACCCCACCGGGGAGCTGTTTTTT	CASSDPGTSGNLNPTGELFF
15	TRBV2	TRBJ2-6	NA	NA	TGTGCCAGCAGGGACAGCAGCTCTGGGGCCAACGTCCTGACTTTC	CASRDSSSGANVLTF
17	TRBV5-1	TRBJ2-1	NA	NA	TGCGCCAGCAGCTTGGATTTACATACAAGCTCCTACAATGAGCAGTTCTTC	CASSLDLHTSSYNEQFF
17	TRBV24-1	TRBJ2-1	TRBD2	few	TGTGCCACCAGTGGACCCGAAGATGCGGGAGGCTGGGATGAGCAGTTCTTC	CATSGPEDAGGWDEQFF
13	TRBV6-2/TRBV6-3	TRBJ1-1	NA	NA	TGTGCCAGCAGTTACTCGAGAGGGCCTGAAGCTTTCTTT	CASSYSRGPEAFF
16	TRBV27	TRBJ2-7	TRBD2	NA	TGTGCCAGCAGTCCCCAACTAGCGGGAAGCTCCTACGAGCAGTACTTC	CASSPQLAGSSYEQYF
12	TRBV20-1	TRBJ1-1	NA	few	TGCAGTGCTAGTACACGGGCCGCTGAAGCTTTCTTT	CSASTRAAEAFF
16	TRBV27	TRBJ1-6	NA	NA	TGTGCCAGCAGTTTATCTGGGCGGGGTTATAATTCACCCCTCCACTTT	CASSLSGRGYNSPLHF
15	TRBV6-5	TRBJ1-2	NA	NA	TGTGCCAGCAGTTACTCACTGGCCGGTAACTATGGCTACACCTTC	CASSYSLAGNYGYTF
12	TRBV30	TRBJ1-4	NA	few	TGTGCCTGGAGCCCAGGCGGTGGAAAACTGTTTTTT	CAWSPGGGKLFF
12	TRBV19	TRBJ2-7	TRBD1	NA	TGTGCCAGCGGACAGGGGCCCTACGAGCAGTACTTC	CASGQGPYEQYF
15	TRBV6-2/TRBV6-3	TRBJ2-1	NA	NA	TGTGCCAGCAGTTTGGGCAGAAGCTCCTACAATGAGCAGTTCTTC	CASSLGRSSYNEQFF
17	TRBV9	TRBJ2-1	TRBD2	NA	TGTGCCAGCAGCGTAGTCGCTAGCGGGAGTCCCTACAATGAGCAGTTCTTC	CASSVVASGSPYNEQFF
15	TRBV10-1	TRBJ2-1	TRBD2	NA	TGCGCCAGCAGTGACGGGACTAGCGGAGGAAATGAGCAGTTCTTC	CASSDGTSGGNEQFF
15	TRBV19	TRBJ2-5	TRBD2	NA	TGTGCCAGTAGTACCACTAGCGGGAGACGGGAGACCCAGTACTTC	CASSTTSGRRETQYF
13	TRBV11-2	TRBJ1-6	TRBD1	NA	TGTGCCAGCAGCCTGGGACAGGGGAGGCCCCTCCACTTT	CASSLGQGRPLHF
15	TRBV4-1	TRBJ1-2	NA	NA	TGCGCCAGCAGCCAAAGACACCCGACTAACTATGGCTACACCTTC	CASSQRHPTNYGYTF
17	TRBV11-3	TRBJ2-2	TRBD1	NA	TGTGCCAGCAGCCGCCAATCCGGGACAGGGTACACCGGGGAGCTGTTTTTT	CASSRQSGTGYTGELFF
15	TRBV5-4	TRBJ2-3	TRBD2	NA	TGTGCCAGCAGATGGCTAGCGGGAGGGGCAGATACGCAGTATTTT	CASRWLAGGADTQYF
12	TRBV6-5	TRBJ2-7	TRBD1	NA	TGTGCCAGTGGGACAGGGGGTTACGAGCAGTACTTC	CASGTGGYEQYF
16	TRBV7-2	TRBJ2-3	TRBD2	NA	TGTGCCAGCAGCGCCCTAGCGGGGGGCGGCACAGATACGCAGTATTTT	CASSALAGGGTDTQYF
13	TRBV5-1	TRBJ2-7	NA	NA	TGCGCCAGCAGCTTGTGGCCCGAGGGCGAGCAGTACTTC	CASSLWPEGEQYF
13	TRBV12-3/TRBV12-4	TRBJ2-2	NA	NA	TGTGCCAGCAGTTCCCGGTGGGAGGGGGAGCTGTTTTTT	CASSSRWEGELFF
15	TRBV19	TRBJ2-7	NA	NA	TGTGCCAGTACCTTATTCTTGGGCCCCACCTACGAGCAGTACTTC	CASTLFLGPTYEQYF
13	TRBV28	TRBJ1-2	TRBD1	NA	TGTGCCAGCAGTCTGGGACAGAACTATGGCTACACCTTC	CASSLGQNYGYTF
13	TRBV7-9	TRBJ2-5	NA	NA	TGTGCCAGCAGCTTCAAAGGGGAAGAGACCCAGTACTTC	CASSFKGEETQYF
12	TRBV3-1/TRBV3-2	TRBJ2-3	NA	NA	TGTGCCAGCAGACAGGGCTCAGATACGCAGTATTTT	CASRQGSDTQYF
15	TRBV3-1/TRBV3-2	TRBJ1-1	NA	NA	TGTGCCAGCAGCCTGAGCGCGAATCTGAACACTGAAGCTTTCTTT	CASSLSANLNTEAFF
12	TRBV12-3/TRBV12-4	TRBJ1-2	NA	few	TGTGCCAGCAGTTTGGGAGTCCATGGCTACACCTTC	CASSLGVHGYTF
14	TRBV5-1	TRBJ2-7	TRBD2	NA	TGCGCCAGCAGCGTTAGCGGGGGGACTTACGAGCAGTACTTC	CASSVSGGTYEQYF
11	TRBV5-4	TRBJ2-1	NA	few	TGTGCCAGCAGCCTCATAGATGAGCAGTTCTTC	CASSLIDEQFF
16	TRBV19	TRBJ2-7	NA	NA	TGTGCCAGTAGTCCCCAGTGGGTAGGGGGACCCTACGAGCAGTACTTC	CASSPQWVGGPYEQYF
13	TRBV6-2/TRBV6-3	TRBJ2-7	NA	NA	TGTGCCAGCAGTTACTCGCTGGGATACGAGCAGTACTTC	CASSYSLGYEQYF
17	TRBV6-1	TRBJ1-2	NA	NA	TGTGCCAGCAGTGAAGGCCGGCTGGGGGTAGCTACCTATGGCTACACCTTC	CASSEGRLGVATYGYTF